Below, one T cell receptor beta chain is given with its context. Its matching antigen is unknown. This sample stems from a study of graft-versus-host responses after intestinal transplantation. Study information: For around three years after anti-thymocyte globulin induction, all recipients took tacrolimus and steroids.

The CDR3 consists of 14 residues. V lost 4 bases, J lost 4 bases, and 1 base stayed unmatched. CDR1 is MDHEN and CDR2 is SYDVKM in the germline V gene. Notes on the study in general: The marrow of recipients harbored GvH clones, and ileum or blood showed some of them first. Individuals carrying graft-donor T cell macrochimerism showed high graft-versus-host to host-versus-graft clonal ratios in allografts.

Sequencing used immunoSEQ multiplex PCR; TCRdb keeps in-frame clones, though not all of them. The sample includes more than 90,000 clones, 85% to 95% seen only once; the top ten take 1.2%. This receptor was obtained from a human donor who was the organ donor for an intestinal transplant. The chain has TRBV28 and TRBJ1-5; the match to TRBD1 covers 10 bases. Sample: unstimulated CD8+ T cells sorted from spleen or lymph node cells, taken before transplant. The DNA for the CDR3 is TGTGCCAGCAGTTGGACAGGGGGGAATCAGCCCCAGCATTTT. Encoded protein: CASSWTGGNQPQHF.